The 16 T cell receptor beta chains presented below share a single source sample, sequenced in a study of blood T cell repertoires in COVID-19 (dated by TCRdb to about 2020). Library preparation employed the immunoSEQ multiplex PCR assay. TCRdb mirrors the immuneACCESS table, restricted to in-frame sequences. Some clones are absent from its copies; in checked studies, under half trace to an unresolved V gene, and the reason for the others is unknown. The sample table lists 75,000 to 95,000 clones, under 90% of them with a count of one. Together, the top ten hold about 12% of the sample. Material: peripheral blood. The source of these receptors is a woman between 40 and 50 years old with active or convalescent COVID-19.

The chain employs TRBV18 and TRBJ1-2, with 10 bases fitting TRBD1. V lost 5 bases and J lost 4; bases outside the gene matches: 4. This CDR3 is 14 amino acids long. In germline, CDR1 is KGHSH, CDR2 LQKENI. The CDR3 DNA is TGTGCCAGCTCATCCGGGACAGGGGTCTATGGCTACACCTTC. It yields the protein CASSSGTGVYGYTF.

V is TRBV9 and J is TRBJ2-7; D is unclear. CDR3 length equals 13 residues. The germline V gene encodes CDR1 SGDLS and CDR2 YYNGEE. Trimming shortened V by 0 bases and J by 5 bases, and 9 bases separated the two germline ends. The CDR3 protein is CASSVAARDEQYF. In DNA, the CDR3 is TGTGCCAGCAGCGTAGCCGCCCGAGACGAGCAGTACTTC.

CDR3 sequence reads: CATSGERQGAVDEQFF. The CDR3, as DNA: TGTGCCACCAGTGGGGAGAGGCAGGGGGCAGTTGATGAGCAGTTCTTC. The V call is TRBV24-1, the J call TRBJ2-1; 8 nucleotides align to TRBD1. V dropped 5 bases and J dropped 8; count of bases not matched to a gene: 13. CDR1 is KGHDR, CDR2 SFDVKD, per germline. This CDR3 is 16 amino acids long.

This sequence joins TRBV19 and TRBJ1-5; 7 positions agree with TRBD1. CDR3 size: 14 residues. V dropped 6 bases and J dropped 1; count of bases not matched to a gene: 3. Germline CDR1 is LNHDA and CDR2 is SQIVND (reference sequence). The CDR3 DNA follows: TGTGCCAGTAGAAAGGGACAGAGCAATCAGCCCCAGCATTTT. Its protein is CASRKGQSNQPQHF.

The chain uses TRBV28 and TRBJ2-7; TRBD2 matches 7 bases. Germline-derived CDR1 and CDR2 are MDHEN and SYDVKM. With V trimmed by 5 bases and J by 8 bases, 12 bases remained unmatched. There are 14 residues in the CDR3. The CDR3 loop reads CASSRGTGGKKQYF. CDR3 nucleotides: TGTGCCAGCAGTCGCGGGACGGGGGGTAAAAAGCAGTACTTC.

This clone showed up just once. The chain employs TRBV18 and TRBJ2-5, with D possibly being TRBD2 (6 bases). CDR1 is KGHSH, CDR2 LQKENI, per germline. The CDR3 consists of 15 residues. Trimming left V 2 bases short and J 2 bases short, with 12 bases between. The CDR3 protein is CASSPYLARQETQYF. CDR3 coding DNA: TGTGCCAGCTCACCATACCTAGCGCGACAAGAGACCCAGTACTTC. Using reference TRBV18 and TRBJ2-5 for the parts outside the CDR3, the full variable domain is NAGVMQNPRHLVRRRGQEARLRCSPMKGHSHVYWYRQLPEEGLKFMVYLQKENIIDESGMPKERFSAEFPKEGPSILRIQQVVRGDSAAYFCASSPYLARQETQYFGPGTRLLVL.

This clone was picked up a small number of times. J is TRBJ2-1 and V is TRBV7-9; TRBD1 matches at 8 bases. Germline CDR1 SEHNR, CDR2 FQNEAQ (reference sequence). The CDR3 spans 15 residues. V gave up 4 bases and J gave up 8 bases; unmatched junction bases: 10. CDR3 nucleotides: TGTGCCAGCAGCTCGACGCGACAGGGGATCGATGAGCAGTTCTTC. Translated: CASSSTRQGIDEQFF.

The chain is built from TRBV4-3 and TRBJ2-1, with TRBD2 as a possible D gene (6 bases). Trimming shortened V by 8 bases and J by 0 bases, and 17 bases separated the two germline ends. Germline V CDR1 and CDR2: LGHNA, YSLEER. This CDR3 has 16 residues. In DNA form, the CDR3 reads TGCGCCAGCCTAAATGGGCGGGGCCGCTCCTACAATGAGCAGTTCTTC. It codes for CASLNGRGRSYNEQFF.

This chain links TRBV10-2 with TRBJ1-5; D uncertain. CDR3 length: 13 residues. The germline V gene encodes CDR1 WSHSY and CDR2 SAAADI. The ends were cut back, 3 bases at V and 0 bases at J, with 3 bases in the middle. Written as DNA, the CDR3 is TGCGCCAGCAGTGATTATAGCAATCAGCCCCAGCATTTT. Protein product: CASSDYSNQPQHF.

CDR3: CASSPGQGTEAFF. The CDR3 bases are TGTGCCAGCAGCCCCGGACAGGGCACTGAAGCTTTCTTT. The chain uses TRBV7-3 and TRBJ1-1, with 8 positions matching TRBD1. The junction had 3 bases not matched to a gene; V was cut back by 5 bases and J by 4 bases. Germline V gene lookup returns CDR1 SGHTA and CDR2 FQGTGA. The CDR3 has 13 residues.

V and J are TRBV2 and TRBJ1-2; no definite D call. The V gene lost 4 bases and the J gene lost 5 bases, with 14 bases spanning the gap. Germline V gene lookup returns CDR1 SNHLY and CDR2 FYNNEI. The length of the CDR3 is 14 residues. The CDR3 loop reads CASSGGVHLYGYTF. In DNA form, the CDR3 reads TGTGCCAGCAGTGGCGGGGTCCATCTATATGGCTACACCTTC.

V gene TRBV28 combines with J gene TRBJ1-5; 7 nucleotides agree with TRBD1. V lost 6 bases, J lost 4 bases, and 6 bases stayed unmatched. CDR3 length equals 14 residues. Germline loops: CDR1 MDHEN, CDR2 SYDVKM. CDR3 sequence: CASRQGLTNQPQHF. In DNA, the CDR3 is TGTGCCAGCAGACAGGGGTTGACTAATCAGCCCCAGCATTTT.

This clone was detected many times. V usage is TRBV27 and J usage is TRBJ2-1; 8 nucleotides line up with TRBD1. There are 15 residues in the CDR3. Per germline, CDR1 MNHEY and CDR2 SMNVEV (reference sequence). With V trimmed by 5 bases and J by 9 bases, 12 bases remained unmatched. In DNA, the CDR3 is TGTGCCAGCAGTCCAGGACAGGGAGTTAGGGTTGAGCAGTTCTTC. This gives the protein CASSPGQGVRVEQFF.

This clone is a singleton in its sample. The CDR3: CASSKNSLAGDQETQYF. CDR3 in DNA: TGTGCCAGCAGCAAAAACTCACTAGCGGGGGATCAAGAGACCCAGTACTTC. The chain links TRBV7-3 to TRBJ2-5; 11 positions match TRBD2. The germline gives CDR1 SGHTA, CDR2 FQGTGA. CDR3 length equals 17 residues. With 5 bases clipped from V and 2 bases from J, the junction kept 10 bases outside the gene matches.

This clone was recorded only once. The gene calls are TRBV4-2 and TRBJ2-3; 7 nucleotides agree with TRBD1. Per the germline V gene, CDR1 is LGHNA and CDR2 is YNFKEQ. J gave up 4 bases and V 6 bases, and 10 bases lay outside the gene matches. The CDR3 totals 15 residues. The CDR3 region has the DNA TGTGCCAGCAGTACAGGGGTACAGCACGCAGATACGCAGTATTTT. Residues: CASSTGVQHADTQYF.

The sample holds one count of this clone. V and J are TRBV5-1 and TRBJ2-3, with 8 bases lining up with TRBD2. Germline V CDR1 and CDR2: SGHRS, YFSETQ. After removal of 4 bases from V and 2 bases from J, the junction contained 9 bases not matched to a gene. The CDR3 is made up of 16 amino acids. The CDR3 region has the DNA TGCGCCAGCAGCCAAGGGACTAGTTGGAACACAGATACGCAGTATTTT. Translation gives CASSQGTSWNTDTQYF.